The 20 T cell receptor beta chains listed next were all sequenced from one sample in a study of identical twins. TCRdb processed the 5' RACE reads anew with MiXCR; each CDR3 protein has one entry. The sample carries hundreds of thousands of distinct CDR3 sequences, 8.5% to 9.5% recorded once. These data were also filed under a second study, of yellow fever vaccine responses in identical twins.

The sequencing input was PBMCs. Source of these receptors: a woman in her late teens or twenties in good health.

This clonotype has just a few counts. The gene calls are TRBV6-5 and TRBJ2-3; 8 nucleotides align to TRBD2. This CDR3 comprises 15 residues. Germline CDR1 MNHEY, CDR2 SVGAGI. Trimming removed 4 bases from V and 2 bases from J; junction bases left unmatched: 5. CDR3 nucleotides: TGTGCCAGCAGTTCCCCGGGGGGGACCACAGATACGCAGTATTTT. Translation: CASSSPGGTTDTQYF.

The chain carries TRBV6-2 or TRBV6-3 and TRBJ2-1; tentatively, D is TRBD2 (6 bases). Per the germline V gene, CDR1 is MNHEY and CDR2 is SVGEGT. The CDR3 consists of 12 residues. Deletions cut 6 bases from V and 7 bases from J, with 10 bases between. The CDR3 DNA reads TGTGCCAGCAGGGAACTAGCTAATGAGCAGTTCTTC. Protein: CASRELANEQFF.

Here the CDR3 DNA reads TGTGCCAGCAGCTTAGCCGCCCAGGACAGGGTGGATGGCTACACCTTC. It translates to CASSLAAQDRVDGYTF. The chain joins TRBV7-9 to TRBJ1-2, with 8 bases matching TRBD1. V was clipped by 0 bases and J by 6 bases; unmatched bases: 9. This CDR3 has 16 residues. Germline values: CDR1 SEHNR, CDR2 FQNEAQ (reference sequence).

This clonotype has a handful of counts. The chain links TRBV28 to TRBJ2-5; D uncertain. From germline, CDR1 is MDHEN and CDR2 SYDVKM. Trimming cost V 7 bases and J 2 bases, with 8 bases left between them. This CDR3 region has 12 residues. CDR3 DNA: TGTGCCAGCAAAACTGGACAAGAGACCCAGTACTTC. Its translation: CASKTGQETQYF.

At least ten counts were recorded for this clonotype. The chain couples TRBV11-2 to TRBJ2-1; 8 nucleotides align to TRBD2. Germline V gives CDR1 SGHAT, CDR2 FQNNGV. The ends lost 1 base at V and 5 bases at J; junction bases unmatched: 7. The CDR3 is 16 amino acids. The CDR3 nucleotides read TGTGCCAGCAGCTTAGCCCCTCCGCGGGGGGACAATGAGCAGTTCTTC. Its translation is CASSLAPPRGDNEQFF. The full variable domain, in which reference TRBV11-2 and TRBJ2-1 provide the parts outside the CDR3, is EAGVAQSPRYKIIEKRQSVAFWCNPISGHATLYWYQQILGQGPKLLIQFQNNGVVDDSQLPKDRFSAERLKGVDSTLKIQPAKLEDSAVYLCASSLAPPRGDNEQFFGPGTRLTVL.

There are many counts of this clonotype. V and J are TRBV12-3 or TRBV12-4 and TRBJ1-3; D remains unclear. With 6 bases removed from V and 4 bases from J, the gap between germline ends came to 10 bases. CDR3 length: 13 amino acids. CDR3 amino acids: CASSRLGGNTIYF. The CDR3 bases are TGTGCCAGCAGCCGTTTAGGAGGAAACACCATATATTTT.

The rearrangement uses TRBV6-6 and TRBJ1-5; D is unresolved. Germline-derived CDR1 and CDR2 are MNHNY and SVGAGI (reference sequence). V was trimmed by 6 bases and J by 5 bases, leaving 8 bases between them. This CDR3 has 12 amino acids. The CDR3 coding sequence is TGTGCCAGCAGGGACTTAGATCAGCCCCAGCATTTT. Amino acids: CASRDLDQPQHF.

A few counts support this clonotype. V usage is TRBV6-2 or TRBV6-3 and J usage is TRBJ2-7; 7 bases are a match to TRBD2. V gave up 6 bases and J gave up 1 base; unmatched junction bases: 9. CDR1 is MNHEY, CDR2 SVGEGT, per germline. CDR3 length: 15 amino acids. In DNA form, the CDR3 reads TGTGCCAGCAGACAAACAGTCGGGGGGTCCTACGAGCAGTACTTC. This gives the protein CASRQTVGGSYEQYF.

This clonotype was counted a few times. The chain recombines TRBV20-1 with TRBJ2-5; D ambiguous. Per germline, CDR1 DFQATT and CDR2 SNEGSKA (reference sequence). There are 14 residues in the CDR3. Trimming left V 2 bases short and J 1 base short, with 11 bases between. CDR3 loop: CSARRMESQETQYF. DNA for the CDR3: TGCAGTGCTAGACGGATGGAAAGCCAAGAGACCCAGTACTTC.

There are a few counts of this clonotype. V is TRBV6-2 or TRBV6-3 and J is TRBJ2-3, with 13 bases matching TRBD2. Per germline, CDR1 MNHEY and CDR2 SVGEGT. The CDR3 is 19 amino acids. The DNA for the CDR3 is TGTGCTACCACTTGGGACAGGGGTGGACTAGCGGGAGTTCCAGATACGCAGTATTTT. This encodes CATTWDRGGLAGVPDTQYF.

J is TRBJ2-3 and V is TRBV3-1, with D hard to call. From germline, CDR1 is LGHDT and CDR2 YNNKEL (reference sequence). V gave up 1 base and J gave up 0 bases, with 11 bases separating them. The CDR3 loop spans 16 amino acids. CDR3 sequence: CASSQGSTPSTDTQYF. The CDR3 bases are TGTGCCAGCAGCCAAGGTTCGACACCTAGCACAGATACGCAGTATTTT.

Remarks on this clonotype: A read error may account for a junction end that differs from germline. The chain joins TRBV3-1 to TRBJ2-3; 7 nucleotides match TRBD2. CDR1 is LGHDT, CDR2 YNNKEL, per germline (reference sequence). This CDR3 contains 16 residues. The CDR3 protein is CASSQDVGGVTDTQYF. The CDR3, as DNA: TGTGCCAGCAGTCAAGATGTGGGAGGGGTCACAGATACGCAGTATTTT.

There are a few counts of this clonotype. The CDR3 reads CASSQDSRESNEQFF. The CDR3 DNA is TGTGCCAGCAGCCAAGATTCGAGGGAGTCAAATGAGCAGTTCTTC. The genes are TRBV3-1 and TRBJ2-1; D is possibly TRBD2 (5 bases). The CDR3 covers 15 residues. Germline V gene data show CDR1 as LGHDT and CDR2 as YNNKEL (reference sequence). Trimming left V 0 bases short and J 7 bases short, with 13 bases between.

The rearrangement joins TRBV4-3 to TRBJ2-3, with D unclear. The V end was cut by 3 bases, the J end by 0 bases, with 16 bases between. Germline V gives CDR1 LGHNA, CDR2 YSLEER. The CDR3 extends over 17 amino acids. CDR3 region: CASSHEPGRQSTDTQYF. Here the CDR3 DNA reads TGCGCCAGCAGCCACGAGCCCGGACGGCAGAGCACAGATACGCAGTATTTT.

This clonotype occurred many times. Here the CDR3 DNA reads TGTGCCAGCAGCGCTAAGACAGGGTCTGGAAACACCATATATTTT. It codes for CASSAKTGSGNTIYF. The gene calls are TRBV9 and TRBJ1-3; 7 positions match TRBD1. The germline CDR1 and CDR2 sequences are SGDLS and YYNGEE. V was pared by 3 bases and J by 1 base, with 4 bases of the junction left unmatched. The length of the CDR3 is 15 residues.

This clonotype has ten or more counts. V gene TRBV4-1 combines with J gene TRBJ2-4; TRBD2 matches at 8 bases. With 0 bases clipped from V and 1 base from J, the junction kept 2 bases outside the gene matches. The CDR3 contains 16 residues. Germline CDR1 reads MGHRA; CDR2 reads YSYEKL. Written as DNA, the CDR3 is TGCGCCAGCAGCCAAGAAGCGGGAGTTGCCAAAAACATTCAGTACTTC. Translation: CASSQEAGVAKNIQYF.

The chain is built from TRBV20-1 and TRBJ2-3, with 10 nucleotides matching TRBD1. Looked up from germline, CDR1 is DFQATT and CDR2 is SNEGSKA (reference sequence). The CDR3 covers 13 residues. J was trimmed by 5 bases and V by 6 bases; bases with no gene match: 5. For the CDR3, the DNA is TGCAGTGCAAGGGACAGGGGAAGAGATACGCAGTATTTT. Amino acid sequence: CSARDRGRDTQYF.

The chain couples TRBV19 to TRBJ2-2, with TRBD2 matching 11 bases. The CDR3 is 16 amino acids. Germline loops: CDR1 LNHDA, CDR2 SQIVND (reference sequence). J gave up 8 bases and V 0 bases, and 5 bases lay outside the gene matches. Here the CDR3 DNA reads TGTGCCAGTAGTATAGAGGCGGGACTAGCGGAGGGGGAGCTGTTTTTT. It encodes CASSIEAGLAEGELFF. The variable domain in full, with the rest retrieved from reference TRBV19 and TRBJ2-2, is DGGITQSPKYLFRKEGQNVTLSCEQNLNHDAMYWYRQDPGQGLRLIYYSQIVNDFQKGDIAEGYSVSREKKESFPLTVTSAQKNPTAFYLCASSIEAGLAEGELFFGEGSRLTVL.

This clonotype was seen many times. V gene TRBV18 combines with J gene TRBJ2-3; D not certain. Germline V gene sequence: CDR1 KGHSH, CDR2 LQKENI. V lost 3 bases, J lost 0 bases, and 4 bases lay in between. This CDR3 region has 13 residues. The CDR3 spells CASSPPSTDTQYF. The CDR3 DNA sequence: TGTGCCAGCTCACCGCCTAGCACAGATACGCAGTATTTT.

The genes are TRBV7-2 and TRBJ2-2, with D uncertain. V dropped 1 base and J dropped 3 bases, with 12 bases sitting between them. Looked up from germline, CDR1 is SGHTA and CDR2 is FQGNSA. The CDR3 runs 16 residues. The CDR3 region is CASSLGFRKDTGELFF. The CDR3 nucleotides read TGTGCCAGCAGCTTAGGATTCAGGAAGGACACCGGGGAGCTGTTTTTT.